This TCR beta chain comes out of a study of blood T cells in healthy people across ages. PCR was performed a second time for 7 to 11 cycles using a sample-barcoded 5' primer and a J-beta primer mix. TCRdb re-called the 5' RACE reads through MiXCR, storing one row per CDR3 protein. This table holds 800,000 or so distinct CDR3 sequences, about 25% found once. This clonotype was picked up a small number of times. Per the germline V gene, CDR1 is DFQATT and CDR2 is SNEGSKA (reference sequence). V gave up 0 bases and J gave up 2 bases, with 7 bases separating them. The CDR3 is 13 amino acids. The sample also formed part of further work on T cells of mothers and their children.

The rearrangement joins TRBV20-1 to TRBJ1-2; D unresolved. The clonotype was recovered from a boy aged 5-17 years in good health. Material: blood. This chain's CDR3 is CSARDEENYGYTF. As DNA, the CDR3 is TGCAGTGCTAGAGATGAGGAAAACTATGGCTACACCTTC.